These T cell receptor beta chains were read from a single sample in a study of blood T cell repertoires in COVID-19. Assay: immunoSEQ multiplex PCR; the TCRdb copy retains only in-frame clones and omits some. The sample includes 450,000 to 600,000 clones, roughly 87% of them seen just once. Material for sequencing was PBMCs or T cells enriched from blood (not recorded which). These receptors came from a woman aged 18-29 years who had recovered from COVID-19. CDR3s include the opening cysteine and the closing phenylalanine or tryptophan. The D gene is left open where the match is weak. A clone size is listed for some rows: how often the clone was seen (once, few, many), or a class if it is expanded.

size	J	V	D	CDR3	DNA
-	TRBJ1-2	TRBV6-5	-	CASRDILTGYGYTF	TGTGCCAGCAGGGACATTCTTACGGGCTATGGCTACACCTTC
-	TRBJ1-2	TRBV19	-	CASKSTGSGGYTF	TGTGCCAGTAAATCGACAGGATCTGGTGGCTACACCTTC
-	TRBJ2-7	TRBV4-1	-	CASSQVPGTVAYEQYF	TGCGCCAGCAGCCAAGTACCCGGTACTGTGGCCTACGAGCAGTACTTC
-	TRBJ2-5	TRBV5-6	TRBD2	CASSRSGGETQYF	TGTGCCAGCAGCCGTAGCGGGGGGGAGACCCAGTACTTC
-	TRBJ2-5	TRBV10-3	-	CAISEPPFGGGLETQYF	TGTGCCATCAGTGAGCCCCCTTTTGGGGGGGGGCTAGAGACCCAGTACTTC
-	TRBJ1-2	TRBV14	-	CASSQEAFYGYTF	TGTGCCAGCAGCCAAGAGGCATTCTATGGCTACACCTTC
once	TRBJ1-1	TRBV29-1	-	CSVVMGADTEAFF	TGCAGCGTTGTAATGGGGGCGGACACTGAAGCTTTCTTT
-	TRBJ2-7	TRBV11-3	-	CASSSTGYEQYF	TGTGCCAGCAGCTCGACAGGTTACGAGCAGTACTTC
-	TRBJ2-7	TRBV5-1	-	CASSYDPGASYEQYF	TGCGCCAGCAGCTACGACCCAGGGGCCTCCTACGAGCAGTACTTC
-	TRBJ1-2	TRBV30	-	CAWSRGPYGYTF	TGTGCCTGGAGTAGAGGGCCCTATGGCTACACCTTC
-	TRBJ1-2	TRBV28	-	CASSFVGGDGSSYGYTF	TGTGCCAGCAGTTTTGTTGGGGGGGACGGGTCGTCTTATGGCTACACCTTC
-	TRBJ2-5	TRBV28	TRBD1	CASSFLTGNQETQYF	TGTGCCAGCAGTTTCCTGACAGGGAATCAAGAGACCCAGTACTTC
-	TRBJ2-7	TRBV29-1	-	CSVRQVLSYEQYF	TGCAGCGTTAGACAGGTGCTCTCCTACGAGCAGTACTTC
-	TRBJ2-1	TRBV21-1	-	CASSKRYDFAPREFF	TGTGCCAGCAGCAAGAGGTACGACTTTGCCCCTCGGGAGTTCTTC
many	TRBJ2-3	TRBV20-1	TRBD2	CSASEAGAYTDTQYF	TGCAGTGCTAGTGAAGCGGGGGCCTACACAGATACGCAGTATTTT
few	TRBJ2-7	TRBV7-2	-	CASSYSSGPLYEQYF	TGTGCCAGCAGCTATTCCAGCGGGCCCCTCTACGAGCAGTACTTC
-	TRBJ1-2	TRBV6-1	TRBD1	CASSAGTGSLPHGYTF	TGTGCCAGCAGTGCGGGGACAGGGAGCCTCCCCCATGGCTACACCTTC
few	TRBJ1-6	TRBV27	-	CASSLPPERNNSPLHF	TGTGCCAGCAGTTTACCCCCAGAGAGGAATAATTCACCCCTCCACTTT
-	TRBJ2-5	TRBV19	TRBD2	CASSVTSGATETQYF	TGTGCCAGTAGTGTCACTAGCGGGGCGACGGAGACCCAGTACTTC
-	TRBJ2-1	TRBV10-1	TRBD1	CASSHFRDRENEQFF	TGCGCCAGCAGTCACTTCCGGGACAGGGAGAATGAGCAGTTCTTC
-	TRBJ1-5	TRBV28	-	CASSLNQPQHF	TGTGCCAGCAGTCTTAATCAGCCCCAGCATTTT
-	TRBJ1-2	TRBV29-1	TRBD1	CSVVTGATGVYGYTF	TGCAGCGTTGTAACAGGGGCCACAGGGGTCTATGGCTACACCTTC
-	TRBJ2-7	TRBV12-3/TRBV12-4	TRBD1	CASSRDRVYEQYF	TGTGCCAGCAGCCGAGACAGGGTCTACGAGCAGTACTTC
-	TRBJ1-2	TRBV25-1	TRBD1	CASSDSDRDPFYGYTF	TGTGCCAGCAGTGACTCCGACAGGGATCCCTTCTATGGCTACACCTTC
-	TRBJ2-7	TRBV2	-	CAGGDPYEQYF	TGTGCCGGGGGCGACCCCTACGAGCAGTACTTC
-	TRBJ1-1	TRBV5-6	-	CASSPPQGWGDTEAFF	TGTGCCAGCAGTCCGCCACAAGGGTGGGGGGACACTGAAGCTTTCTTT
-	TRBJ2-7	TRBV10-1	-	CASSEGQPYEQYF	TGCGCCAGCAGTGAGGGACAGCCCTACGAGCAGTACTTC
-	TRBJ1-2	TRBV3-1/TRBV3-2	TRBD1	CASSLDRSYGYTF	TGTGCCAGCAGCTTGGACAGGTCCTATGGCTACACCTTC
-	TRBJ2-1	TRBV25-1	-	CASSDRGGSGDHYNEQFF	TGTGCCAGCAGTGACAGGGGGGGTAGCGGGGACCACTACAATGAGCAGTTCTTC
-	TRBJ1-6	TRBV25-1	-	CASSVAEGPLHF	TGTGCCAGCAGTGTAGCGGAAGGGCCCCTCCACTTT
-	TRBJ1-1	TRBV4-1	-	CASSQRWEGEAFF	TGCGCCAGCAGCCAGCGCTGGGAGGGTGAAGCTTTCTTT
-	TRBJ1-4	TRBV25-1	-	CASSTAGAANEKLFF	TGTGCCAGTAGTACGGCAGGAGCGGCTAATGAAAAACTGTTTTTT
-	TRBJ2-2	TRBV30	-	CAWSEGTNTGELFF	TGTGCCTGGAGTGAGGGGACGAACACCGGGGAGCTGTTTTTT
-	TRBJ1-2	TRBV9	-	CASSLVSGTYGYTF	TGTGCCAGCAGCCTCGTCTCGGGTACCTATGGCTACACCTTC
few	TRBJ2-1	TRBV7-9	-	CASSLVVLAGYNEQFF	TGTGCCAGCAGCTTAGTAGTGCTAGCCGGTTACAATGAGCAGTTCTTC
-	TRBJ1-2	TRBV28	-	CASIAGLNYGYTF	TGTGCCAGCATTGCAGGCCTTAACTATGGCTACACCTTC
-	TRBJ1-5	TRBV27	-	CASRNHAYGNQPQHF	TGTGCCAGCAGGAACCACGCGTACGGCAATCAGCCCCAGCATTTT
-	TRBJ2-4	TRBV11-2	TRBD1	CASSLVGSPGGANFIQYF	TGTGCCAGCAGCTTAGTAGGGTCCCCAGGGGGCGCAAATTTCATTCAGTACTTC
-	TRBJ1-1	TRBV2	TRBD1	CASNFNRGTEAFF	TGTGCCAGCAACTTCAACAGGGGCACTGAAGCTTTCTTT
-	TRBJ1-2	TRBV2	-	CASPGVNYGYTF	TGTGCCAGCCCGGGTGTAAACTATGGCTACACCTTC
-	TRBJ1-1	TRBV3-1/TRBV3-2	-	CASSQDPGVNTEAFF	TGTGCCAGCAGCCAAGATCCGGGAGTTAACACTGAAGCTTTCTTT
-	TRBJ2-5	TRBV12-5	-	CASGVGPSGQETQYF	TGTGCTAGTGGAGTAGGCCCCTCGGGGCAAGAGACCCAGTACTTC
-	TRBJ2-7	TRBV28	-	CASTAYSYEQYF	TGTGCCAGCACCGCCTACTCCTACGAGCAGTACTTC
-	TRBJ1-2	TRBV5-6	-	CASSSGLYYGYTF	TGTGCCAGCAGCTCGGGGTTGTACTATGGCTACACCTTC
-	TRBJ1-5	TRBV5-6	TRBD1	CASSLEGQGDQPQHF	TGTGCCAGCAGCTTGGAAGGCCAGGGGGATCAGCCCCAGCATTTT
-	TRBJ2-3	TRBV19	-	CASSDDRSTDTQYF	TGTGCCAGTAGTGACGACAGAAGCACAGATACGCAGTATTTT
-	TRBJ1-2	TRBV5-1	-	CASSPETGGSGGYTF	TGCGCCAGCAGCCCCGAGACCGGCGGCTCGGGTGGCTACACCTTC
-	TRBJ2-2	TRBV7-8	TRBD2	CASSLAAGGMRNTGELFF	TGTGCCAGCAGCTTGGCGGCGGGGGGGATGAGGAACACCGGGGAGCTGTTTTTT